Detailed here is one T cell receptor beta chain. Its target is unknown. These data are taken from a study of T cells after yellow fever vaccination. Using its own MiXCR run on the 5' RACE reads, TCRdb lists one record per CDR3 protein. This table holds around 310,000 distinct CDR3 sequences, about 4% found once. V shed 6 bases and J shed 3 bases, with 20 bases lying between them. CDR1 is MGHRA and CDR2 is YSYEKL in the germline V gene. The CDR3 sequence is 16 residues long. Overall study results and limits: Detected again after the booster were most primary-vaccination clones, at nearly 97% CD4 and approximately 87% CD8. There was a small share of clonotypes that showed up in both the CD4 and CD8 compartments.

Sequenced material: PBMCs, taken 5 days after the yellow fever booster vaccination. This receptor was obtained from a man aged 18 to 29 who received the YFV17D yellow fever vaccine. The chain is built from TRBV4-1 and TRBJ1-1, with D uncertain. The CDR3 region is CASRHEEGRGDTEAFF. The CDR3 region has the DNA TGCGCCAGCAGGCATGAGGAGGGCAGAGGAGACACTGAAGCTTTCTTT.